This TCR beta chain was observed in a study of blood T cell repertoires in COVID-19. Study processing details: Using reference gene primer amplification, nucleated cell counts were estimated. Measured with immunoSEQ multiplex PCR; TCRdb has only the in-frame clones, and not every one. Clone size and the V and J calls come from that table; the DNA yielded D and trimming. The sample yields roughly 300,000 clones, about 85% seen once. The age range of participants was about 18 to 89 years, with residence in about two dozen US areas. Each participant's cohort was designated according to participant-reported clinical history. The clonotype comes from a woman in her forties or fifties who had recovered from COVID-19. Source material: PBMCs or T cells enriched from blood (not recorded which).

The CDR3 nucleotides read TGCAGCGTCGGGACAGGGAATGATAATCAGCCCCAGCATTTT. It is translated as CSVGTGNDNQPQHF. The chain uses TRBV29-1 and TRBJ1-5; 9 nucleotides line up with TRBD1. The CDR3 runs 14 residues. The germline CDR1 and CDR2 sequences are SQVTM and ANQGSEA. The V and J ends lost 6 bases and 4 bases, in that order; junction bases with no gene match: 7.